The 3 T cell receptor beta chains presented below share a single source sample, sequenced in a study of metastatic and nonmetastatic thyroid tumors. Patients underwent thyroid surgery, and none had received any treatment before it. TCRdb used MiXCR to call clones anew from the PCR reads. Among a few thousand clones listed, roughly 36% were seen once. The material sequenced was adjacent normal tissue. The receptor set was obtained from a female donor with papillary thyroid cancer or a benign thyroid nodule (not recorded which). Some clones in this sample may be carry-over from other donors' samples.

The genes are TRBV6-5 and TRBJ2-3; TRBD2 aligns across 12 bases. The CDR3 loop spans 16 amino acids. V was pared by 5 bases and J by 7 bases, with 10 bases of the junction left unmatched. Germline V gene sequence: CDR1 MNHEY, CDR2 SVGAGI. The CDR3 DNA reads TGTGCCAGCAGTACCCGACTAGCGGGAGATGCACATACGCAGTATTTT. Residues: CASSTRLAGDAHTQYF.

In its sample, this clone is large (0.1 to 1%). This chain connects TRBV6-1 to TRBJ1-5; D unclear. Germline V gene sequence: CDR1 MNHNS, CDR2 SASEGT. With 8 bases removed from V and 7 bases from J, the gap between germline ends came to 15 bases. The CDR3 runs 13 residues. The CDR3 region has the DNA TGTGCCAGCGTGGGGAGAAACGGGCAGCCCCAGCATTTT. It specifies CASVGRNGQPQHF.

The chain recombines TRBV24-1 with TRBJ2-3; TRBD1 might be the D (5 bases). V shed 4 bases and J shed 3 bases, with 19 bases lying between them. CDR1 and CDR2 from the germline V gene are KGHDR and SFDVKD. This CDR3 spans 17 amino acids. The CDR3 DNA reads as TGTGCCACCAGTGACCCCCAGGGTACCCCGACAACAGATACGCAGTATTTT. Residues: CATSDPQGTPTTDTQYF.